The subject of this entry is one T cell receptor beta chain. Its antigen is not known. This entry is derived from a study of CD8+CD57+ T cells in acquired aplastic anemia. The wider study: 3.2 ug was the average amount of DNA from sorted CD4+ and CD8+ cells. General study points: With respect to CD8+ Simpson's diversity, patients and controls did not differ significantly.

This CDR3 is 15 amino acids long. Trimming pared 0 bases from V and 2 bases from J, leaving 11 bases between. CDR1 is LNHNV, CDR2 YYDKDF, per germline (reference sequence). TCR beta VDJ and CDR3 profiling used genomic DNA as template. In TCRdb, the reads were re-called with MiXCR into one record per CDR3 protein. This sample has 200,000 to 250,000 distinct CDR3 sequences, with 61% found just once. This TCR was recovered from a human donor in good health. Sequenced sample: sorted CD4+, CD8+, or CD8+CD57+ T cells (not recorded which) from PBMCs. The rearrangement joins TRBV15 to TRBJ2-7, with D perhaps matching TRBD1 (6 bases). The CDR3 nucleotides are TGTGCCACCAGCAGAGATCCACAGGGAGCCTACGAGCAGTACTTC. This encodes CATSRDPQGAYEQYF.